These T cell receptor beta chains were read from a single sample in a study of blood T cell repertoires in COVID-19. The assay was immunoSEQ multiplex PCR, and TCRdb's table has in-frame clones only and misses some. The sample has some 150,000 clones, 87% seen once; the top ten hold 1.5% to 2%. Sequencing used peripheral blood. The receptors originated from a woman in her fifties or sixties with acute or convalescent COVID-19. Each CDR3 is given with its conserved first and last residue. D genes are given only for firm matches. The size of a clone is reported for some rows only, either as once, few or many, or as a class for expanded clones.

J	D	size	V	DNA	CDR3
TRBJ2-6	TRBD2	NA	TRBV11-1	TGTGCCAGCAGCTTGGGGGGGGCTGGGGCCAACGTCCTGACTTTC	CASSLGGAGANVLTF
TRBJ2-7	NA	NA	TRBV19	TGTGCCAGTAGGGGGCACGGAGAAGTTTACGAGCAGTACTTC	CASRGHGEVYEQYF
TRBJ1-2	NA	NA	TRBV13	TGTGCCAGCAGCTCACCATCCGGGTATGGCTACACCTTC	CASSSPSGYGYTF
TRBJ2-2	TRBD1	NA	TRBV9	TGTGCCAGCAGCTACAGGGGGCTAACCGGGGAGCTGTTTTTT	CASSYRGLTGELFF
TRBJ2-2	NA	NA	TRBV19	TGTGCCAGTACACAGGACAGATTCACCGGGGAGCTGTTTTTT	CASTQDRFTGELFF
TRBJ1-2	TRBD1	NA	TRBV4-3	TGCGCCAGCAGCCAGTGGGACAGGGCCAACTATGGCTACACCTTC	CASSQWDRANYGYTF
TRBJ1-6	NA	NA	TRBV7-3	TGTGCCAGCAGCTTAAAAGGGGCCAATTCACCCCTCCACTTT	CASSLKGANSPLHF
TRBJ2-7	NA	NA	TRBV5-1	TGCGCCAGCAGCCCGGGACTCCAAAAATCCTACGAGCAGTACTTC	CASSPGLQKSYEQYF
TRBJ1-2	NA	NA	TRBV10-1	TGCGCCAGGCACCACACAGATTTCTATGGCTACACCTTC	CARHHTDFYGYTF
TRBJ1-1	NA	few	TRBV27	TGTGCCAGCAGTTCCGGACAGATAGAGAACACTGAAGCTTTCTTT	CASSSGQIENTEAFF
TRBJ2-5	NA	NA	TRBV12-3/TRBV12-4	TGTGCCAGCAGCAACAACTTCGGGGAGACCCAGTACTTC	CASSNNFGETQYF
TRBJ2-7	NA	NA	TRBV11-3	TGTGCCAGCAGCCCGAGGGTCTCCTACGAGCAGTACTTC	CASSPRVSYEQYF
TRBJ2-7	TRBD1	NA	TRBV10-3	TGTGCCATCAGTCGGACAGGTATAGCCTACGAGCAGTACTTC	CAISRTGIAYEQYF
TRBJ2-5	NA	NA	TRBV11-2	TGTGCCAGCAGCCCTCCCGAAGAGACCCAGTACTTC	CASSPPEETQYF
TRBJ1-2	NA	once	TRBV29-1	TGCAGCGTCTCTGTCGAGGGCTACACCTTC	CSVSVEGYTF
TRBJ1-5	TRBD1	once	TRBV19	TGTGCCAGCAGGGGACAGGTGGGAAATCAGCCCCAGCATTTT	CASRGQVGNQPQHF
TRBJ1-1	NA	NA	TRBV6-5	TGTGCCAGCAGTTACTCCAGGGCAAGGGAGGCTGAAGCTTTCTTT	CASSYSRAREAEAFF
TRBJ2-6	NA	NA	TRBV10-3	TGTGCCATCAGTGAGTCGACTACGGCTGGGGCCAACGTCCTGACTTTC	CAISESTTAGANVLTF
TRBJ1-3	TRBD1	NA	TRBV11-3	TGTGCCAGCAGCAGGGACAGCCGCTCTGGAAACACCATATATTTT	CASSRDSRSGNTIYF
TRBJ1-3	NA	NA	TRBV30	TGTGCCTGCAAAGACGGGGGAAACACCATATATTTT	CACKDGGNTIYF
TRBJ1-2	NA	NA	TRBV2	TGTGCCAGCAGTGAGGCCATGAGGTTCCACACCTTC	CASSEAMRFHTF
TRBJ1-2	TRBD1	NA	TRBV24-1	TGTGCCACCAGTGATGGGCCCGGGACAGGGGGCGACTATGGCTACACCTTC	CATSDGPGTGGDYGYTF
TRBJ1-2	NA	NA	TRBV6-6	TGTGCCAGCAGTTACTCCTTCTATGGCTACACCTTC	CASSYSFYGYTF
TRBJ2-7	NA	NA	TRBV27	TGTGCCAGCAGTCGCCACAGGGATAAGAGCTCCTACGAGCAGTACTTC	CASSRHRDKSSYEQYF
TRBJ1-1	TRBD1	NA	TRBV7-9	TGTGCCAGCACATTGGGGGACAGGGGCAACATGAACACTGAAGCTTTCTTT	CASTLGDRGNMNTEAFF
TRBJ1-2	TRBD1	NA	TRBV4-3	TGCGCCAGCAGCGGGCGGACAGGGGGCTTATACTATGGCTACACCTTC	CASSGRTGGLYYGYTF
TRBJ2-7	TRBD2	NA	TRBV6-2/TRBV6-3	TGTGCCAGCAGTTACGCCGAGCGGGAGGGTAGCTACGAGCAGTACTTC	CASSYAEREGSYEQYF
TRBJ2-7	TRBD2	once	TRBV14	TGTGCCAGCAGCCAAGATTCAGGGACTAGCGGGGGGCCTTACGAGCAGTACTTC	CASSQDSGTSGGPYEQYF
TRBJ1-1	NA	once	TRBV19	TGTGCCAGTAGACGTGGCACCTTGAACACTGAAGCTTTCTTT	CASRRGTLNTEAFF
TRBJ2-1	TRBD1	NA	TRBV12-3/TRBV12-4	TGTGCCAGCAGTCCACAGGGGTGGAATGAGCAGTTCTTC	CASSPQGWNEQFF
TRBJ2-3	NA	NA	TRBV5-6	TGTGCCAGCAGCCGTTCTGATACGCAGTATTTT	CASSRSDTQYF
TRBJ2-1	NA	NA	TRBV7-8	TGTGCCAGCAGCCGATATGACAATGAGCAGTTCTTC	CASSRYDNEQFF
TRBJ2-1	NA	NA	TRBV6-5	TGTGCCAGCAGCCGTCACAATGAGCAGTTCTTC	CASSRHNEQFF
TRBJ1-1	NA	NA	TRBV2	TGTGCCAGCATTCCACCGGGCCCGGGGACTGAAGCTTTCTTT	CASIPPGPGTEAFF
TRBJ2-1	NA	NA	TRBV7-9	TGTGCCAGCAGTGTTAGCTTCTCCTACAATGAGCAGTTCTTC	CASSVSFSYNEQFF
TRBJ1-1	NA	NA	TRBV2	TGTGCCAGCAGTGAGTCAGCAGGGGCTACTGAAGCTTTCTTT	CASSESAGATEAFF
TRBJ1-3	NA	NA	TRBV6-2/TRBV6-3	TGTGCCAGCAGTTACAGCAGGGCTGGAAACACCATATATTTT	CASSYSRAGNTIYF
TRBJ1-2	TRBD1	NA	TRBV27	TGTGCCAGCCAGGACAGGAACTATGGCTACACCTTC	CASQDRNYGYTF
TRBJ2-1	NA	NA	TRBV18	TGTGCCAGCTCCCCGGATACGGGAACCTCCTCCTACAATGAGCAGTTCTTC	CASSPDTGTSSYNEQFF
TRBJ1-5	TRBD1	few	TRBV30	TGTGCCTGGAGTGGGACAGGGGAGAATCAGCCCCAGCATTTT	CAWSGTGENQPQHF
TRBJ2-2	NA	NA	TRBV18	TGTGCCAGCTCACCCTACGTAGGACAGACCACCGGGGAGCTGTTTTTT	CASSPYVGQTTGELFF
TRBJ1-6	NA	NA	TRBV6-2/TRBV6-3	TGTGCCAGCAGTTACATGACAGGCAATTCACCCCTCCACTTT	CASSYMTGNSPLHF
TRBJ1-4	NA	NA	TRBV5-1	TGCGCCAGCAGCTTATTGGGGGCCCTTACAACTAATGAAAAACTGTTTTTT	CASSLLGALTTNEKLFF
TRBJ1-2	NA	NA	TRBV7-9	TGTGCCAGCAGCGCAAACAGGGTTGGCTACACCTTC	CASSANRVGYTF
TRBJ1-6	NA	NA	TRBV5-1	TGCGCCAGCAGCTTGTTACAAGACTATAATTCACCCCTCCACTTT	CASSLLQDYNSPLHF
TRBJ2-1	TRBD2	NA	TRBV7-2	TGTGCCAGCAGTTCCGGGACTAAGGGGATCCACAATGAGCAGTTCTTC	CASSSGTKGIHNEQFF
TRBJ2-1	TRBD2	NA	TRBV27	TGTGCCAGCAGGTCCGGGGGGTTAGTGGGTGAGCAGTTCTTC	CASRSGGLVGEQFF
TRBJ2-5	TRBD2	NA	TRBV9	TGTGCCAGCAGCGAAGGTCTAGCGGGGGGGCTTGGGACCCAGTACTTC	CASSEGLAGGLGTQYF
TRBJ2-3	NA	NA	TRBV28	TGTGCCAGCAGTTCCCTGGCGGGTGTACGAGCAGATACGCAGTATTTT	CASSSLAGVRADTQYF
TRBJ1-1	NA	few	TRBV5-5	TGTGCCAGCAGTTTCGGGAACACTGAAGCTTTCTTT	CASSFGNTEAFF
TRBJ1-3	NA	NA	TRBV18	TGTGCCAGCTCACCACCGACAGTGCCTGGAAACACCATATATTTT	CASSPPTVPGNTIYF
TRBJ1-4	TRBD1	NA	TRBV11-3	TGTGCCAGCAGCCTCGGACAGGGGGCGGCCGCTAATGAAAAACTGTTTTTT	CASSLGQGAAANEKLFF
TRBJ1-3	NA	NA	TRBV30	TGTGCCTGGAGTGTACAGGCAGGGCCTGGAAACACCATATATTTT	CAWSVQAGPGNTIYF
TRBJ1-2	TRBD1	NA	TRBV24-1	TGTGCCACCAGTGAAGCCCCCGGGACAGGCTATGGCTACACCTTC	CATSEAPGTGYGYTF